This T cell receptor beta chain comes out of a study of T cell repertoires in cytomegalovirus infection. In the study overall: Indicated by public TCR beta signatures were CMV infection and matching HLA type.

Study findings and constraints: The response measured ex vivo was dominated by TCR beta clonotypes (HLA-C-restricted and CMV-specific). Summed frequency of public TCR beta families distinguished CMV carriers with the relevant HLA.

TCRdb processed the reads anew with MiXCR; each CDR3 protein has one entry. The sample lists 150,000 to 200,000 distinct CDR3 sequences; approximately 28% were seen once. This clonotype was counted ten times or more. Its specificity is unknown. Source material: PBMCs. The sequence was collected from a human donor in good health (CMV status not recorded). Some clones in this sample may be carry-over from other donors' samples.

The DNA of the CDR3 is TGTGCCAGCAGTCCAACCGGGCAAAACTATGGCTACACCTTC. It encodes CASSPTGQNYGYTF. The rearrangement links TRBV12-3 or TRBV12-4 to TRBJ1-2; D gene uncertain. V was pared by 5 bases and J by 2 bases, with 12 bases between. The CDR3 consists of 14 residues.